Listed here are 26 T cell receptor beta chains from one sample, sequenced in a study of cytomegalovirus exposure and HLA in healthy donors. The protocol was immunoSEQ multiplex PCR, while the TCRdb copy is restricted to in-frame clones and leaves out a portion. The sample lists over 250,000 clones; around 85% were seen once. Sequenced: PBMCs. These receptors all stem from a woman younger than 30 in good health and CMV-seronegative.

CDR3 sequence (DNA): TGTGCCAGCAGCTTAGGAGACAACTACGAGCAGTACTTC. This translates into CASSLGDNYEQYF. V usage is TRBV11-1 and J usage is TRBJ2-7; D unresolved. There are 13 residues in the CDR3. The germline V and J ends were trimmed by 1 base and 3 bases, with 7 bases remaining between them. Per germline, CDR1 SGHAT and CDR2 FQDESV (reference sequence).

The rearrangement joins TRBV11-2 to TRBJ2-2, with D perhaps TRBD1 (5 bases). The CDR3 has 13 amino acids. CDR1 is SGHAT, CDR2 FQNNGV, per germline. Trimming took 5 bases from V and 6 from J, leaving 10 bases between them. The CDR3 region is CASSPTVPGELFF. The CDR3 bases are TGTGCCAGCAGCCCGACAGTCCCCGGGGAGCTGTTTTTT.

The chain recombines TRBV30 with TRBJ1-2; D is ambiguous. Between the trimmed V and J ends, which lost 0 bases and 4 bases, there was a span of 9 bases. Germline values: CDR1 GTSNPN, CDR2 SVGIG (reference sequence). The CDR3 is made up of 13 amino acids. The CDR3 DNA sequence: TGTGCCTGGAGTGTCTATTACGCCTATGGCTACACCTTC. This gives the protein CAWSVYYAYGYTF.

J is TRBJ2-7 and V is TRBV6-5; D gene ambiguous. Germline V lookup: CDR1 MNHEY, CDR2 SVGAGI. The V end lost 5 bases, the J end lost 5 bases, and 19 bases lay between the germline ends. There are 15 residues in the CDR3. The CDR3 DNA reads TGTGCCAGCAGTACCCCAGTTAGTGGCGGCGACGAGCAGTACTTC. It encodes CASSTPVSGGDEQYF.

The J gene is TRBJ2-1, the V gene TRBV15, with 8 bases matching TRBD2. CDR1 and CDR2 from the germline V gene are LNHNV and YYDKDF (reference sequence). The CDR3 has 15 amino acids. The junction had 10 bases not matched to a gene; V was cut back by 5 bases and J by 7 bases. The CDR3 DNA reads TGTGCCACCAGCGGAATAGCGGGGCGACCGAATGAGCAGTTCTTC. This gives the protein CATSGIAGRPNEQFF.

The V and J genes are TRBV19 and TRBJ1-5; D call uncertain. The CDR3 is 16 residues long. The germline V gene has CDR1 LNHDA and CDR2 SQIVND (reference sequence). V was pared by 4 bases and J by 4 bases, with 17 bases between. The CDR3 bases are TGTGCCAGTAGTAACCCTCCGACAAGTACTAATCAGCCCCAGCATTTT. Its translation: CASSNPPTSTNQPQHF. Combining the CDR3 with reference TRBV19 and TRBJ1-5 gives the whole variable domain DGGITQSPKYLFRKEGQNVTLSCEQNLNHDAMYWYRQDPGQGLRLIYYSQIVNDFQKGDIAEGYSVSREKKESFPLTVTSAQKNPTAFYLCASSNPPTSTNQPQHFGDGTRLSIL.

The chain joins TRBV13 to TRBJ2-7; unclear D gene. V lost 0 bases and J 6 bases, leaving 6 bases between the germline ends. The CDR3 consists of 12 residues. Germline V gives CDR1 PRHDT, CDR2 FYEKMQ (reference sequence). This CDR3 is CASSLGGSEQYF. CDR3 nucleotides: TGTGCCAGCAGCTTAGGCGGGTCCGAGCAGTACTTC.

The chain employs TRBV5-6 and TRBJ1-2, with 7 bases fitting TRBD1. The germline V gene encodes CDR1 SGHDT and CDR2 YYEEEE. The CDR3 totals 13 residues. The junction had 2 bases not matched to a gene; V was cut back by 0 bases and J by 6 bases. CDR3 nucleotides: TGTGCCAGCAGCTTGGCAGGGGGGCATGGCTACACCTTC. Protein product: CASSLAGGHGYTF. The full variable domain, completed using reference TRBV5-6 and TRBJ1-2, is DAGVTQSPTHLIKTRGQQVTLRCSPKSGHDTVSWYQQALGQGPQFIFQYYEEEERQRGNFPDRFSGHQFPNYSSELNVNALLLGDSALYLCASSLAGGHGYTFGSGTRLTVV.

The chain recombines TRBV4-1 with TRBJ1-2, with D unresolved. V was clipped by 1 base and J by 6 bases, with 21 bases between them. The CDR3 has 17 residues. Germline CDR1 and CDR2: MGHRA and YSYEKL. DNA of the CDR3: TGCGCCAGCAGCCAAGTCATCGCCGGGCGACGGAGGCATGGCTACACCTTC. This encodes CASSQVIAGRRRHGYTF.

The chain carries TRBV6-5 and TRBJ1-2, with 10 bases that match TRBD1. V was pared by 6 bases and J by 14 bases, with 6 bases of the junction left unmatched. The CDR3 spans 11 residues. Germline CDR1 is MNHEY and CDR2 is SVGAGI. The CDR3 sequence: CASRFGTGETF. The CDR3, as DNA: TGTGCCAGCAGATTCGGGACAGGGGAAACCTTC.

The table lists this clone with a few counts. The chain joins TRBV5-1 to TRBJ2-7; the D gene is possibly TRBD2 (6 bases). Germline V gene data show CDR1 as SGHRS and CDR2 as YFSETQ. The CDR3 contains 12 residues. V was clipped by 8 bases and J by 6 bases, with 15 bases between them. The CDR3 protein is CASTPGVGEQYF. The CDR3 DNA sequence: TGCGCCAGTACCCCGGGAGTCGGCGAGCAGTACTTC.

This chain connects TRBV13 to TRBJ2-7; TRBD1 matches at 10 bases. The CDR3 sequence is 16 residues long. The V and J ends lost 5 bases and 3 bases, in that order; junction bases with no gene match: 10. CDR1 and CDR2 from the germline V gene are PRHDT and FYEKMQ (reference sequence). The CDR3 is CASSPSDRGLRYEQYF. CDR3 in DNA: TGTGCCAGCAGCCCGAGTGACAGGGGGCTCCGCTACGAGCAGTACTTC.

The chain combines TRBV27 with TRBJ1-4, with 8 positions matching TRBD1. V shed 7 bases, J shed 4 bases, and the junction held 8 bases outside the gene matches. The V gene's germline CDR1 is MNHEY and CDR2 SMNVEV (reference sequence). This CDR3 is built from 15 residues. Here the CDR3 reads CASKTRQGSNEKLFF. The CDR3 nucleotides are TGTGCCAGCAAGACCCGACAGGGGAGTAATGAAAAACTGTTTTTT.

The rearrangement uses TRBV5-1 and TRBJ2-5, with a tentative D call TRBD2 (5 bases). Trimming cost V 4 bases and J 2 bases, with 18 bases left between them. The CDR3 consists of 16 residues. Germline V gene data show CDR1 as SGHRS and CDR2 as YFSETQ. CDR3 residues: CASSLEAPSGQETQYF. The DNA for the CDR3 is TGCGCCAGCAGCCTGGAGGCCCCATCGGGGCAAGAGACCCAGTACTTC.

V usage is TRBV25-1 and J usage is TRBJ2-5, with 10 bases matching TRBD1. After removal of 2 bases from V and 6 bases from J, the junction contained 9 bases not matched to a gene. This CDR3 has 16 amino acids. Germline assignment: CDR1 MGHDK and CDR2 SYGVNS. The DNA for the CDR3 is TGTGCCAGCAGTGAACGTAAGGTGGGACAGGGGCAGACCCAGTACTTC. It yields the protein CASSERKVGQGQTQYF.

The rearrangement uses TRBV7-2 and TRBJ1-5; D remains ambiguous. The germline V gene has CDR1 SGHTA and CDR2 FQGNSA. Trimming removed 2 bases at V and 1 base at J, with 9 bases between. This CDR3 region has 15 residues. The DNA for the CDR3 is TGTGCCAGCAGCTTAAACGGAGGCAGCAATCAGCCCCAGCATTTT. Its protein is CASSLNGGSNQPQHF.

The sample holds a few counts of this clone. Other DNA sequences of this sample code for an identical CDR3. J is TRBJ1-1 and V is TRBV29-1; D is perhaps TRBD1 (5 bases). Germline V CDR1 and CDR2: SQVTM, ANQGSEA. V was cut by 3 bases and J by 5 bases, with 7 bases left in between. This CDR3 region has 11 residues. The CDR3: CSVDRGTEAFF. CDR3 nucleotide sequence: TGCAGCGTTGATAGGGGAACTGAAGCTTTCTTT.

The chain joins TRBV5-4 to TRBJ2-1; TRBD1 aligns across 10 bases. Germline V gene lookup returns CDR1 SGHNT and CDR2 YYREEE (reference sequence). V was clipped by 7 bases and J by 4 bases; unmatched bases: 5. The CDR3 has 14 amino acids. The CDR3 reads CASLRQGAYNEQFF. The CDR3 bases are TGTGCCAGCCTTCGACAGGGGGCTTACAATGAGCAGTTCTTC.

V is TRBV5-1 and J is TRBJ2-5; 9 bases match TRBD1. J was trimmed by 5 bases and V by 7 bases; bases with no gene match: 9. Germline lookup yields CDR1 SGHRS and CDR2 YFSETQ. The CDR3 length is 14 residues. CDR3 in amino acids: CASGTGQGEETQYF. The CDR3 DNA reads TGCGCCAGCGGGACGGGACAGGGAGAGGAGACCCAGTACTTC.

J is TRBJ1-1 and V is TRBV4-1, with D possibly being TRBD1 (6 bases). The CDR3 has 15 residues. Germline V gene data show CDR1 as MGHRA and CDR2 as YSYEKL. The V end was cut by 4 bases, the J end by 7 bases, with 19 bases between. In nucleotides, the CDR3 is TGCGCCAGCAGCCCCCTTCTGGGGGGGCGGGGTGAAGCTTTCTTT. Translation gives CASSPLLGGRGEAFF.

This clone was detected a few times. The chain employs TRBV30 and TRBJ1-2; perhaps TRBD1 as D (5 bases). The CDR3 is 15 residues long. Germline-derived CDR1 and CDR2 are GTSNPN and SVGIG (reference sequence). Trimming cost V 0 bases and J 2 bases, with 13 bases left between them. Here the CDR3 reads CAWSVLGEANYGYTF. The CDR3 DNA follows: TGTGCCTGGAGTGTACTGGGGGAGGCGAACTATGGCTACACCTTC.

V usage is TRBV7-2 and J usage is TRBJ1-2; 7 nucleotides align to TRBD1. This CDR3 has 14 residues. Trimming took 3 bases from V and 1 from J; bases not matched to a gene: 2. Germline V gene lookup returns CDR1 SGHTA and CDR2 FQGNSA. The CDR3 DNA sequence: TGTGCCAGCAGCTTGGACAGGAATAACTATGGCTACACCTTC. Its protein product is CASSLDRNNYGYTF. Variable domain in full (rest from reference TRBV7-2 and TRBJ1-2): GAGVSQSPSNKVTEKGKDVELRCDPISGHTALYWYRQSLGQGLEFLIYFQGNSAPDKSGLPSDRFSAERTGGSVSTLTIQRTQQEDSAVYLCASSLDRNNYGYTFGSGTRLTVV.

The chain uses TRBV27 and TRBJ2-2, with D possibly being TRBD1 (5 bases). Trimming left V 4 bases short and J 2 bases short, with 11 bases between. Germline V gene sequence: CDR1 MNHEY, CDR2 SMNVEV (reference sequence). This CDR3 is 15 amino acids long. The CDR3 nucleotides are TGTGCCAGCAGTTGGGGCAGATTAAACACCGGGGAGCTGTTTTTT. It specifies CASSWGRLNTGELFF.

The J gene is TRBJ1-1, the V gene TRBV30; 9 bases are a match to TRBD1. The ends lost 4 bases at V and 4 bases at J; junction bases unmatched: 4. CDR1 and CDR2 from the germline V gene are GTSNPN and SVGIG (reference sequence). The CDR3 has 13 residues. CDR3 DNA sequence: TGTGCCTGGATTAGACAGGGGGGCACTGAAGCTTTCTTT. It encodes CAWIRQGGTEAFF.

This chain connects TRBV12-2 to TRBJ2-7; the table's D call, TRBD1, was not checked against the DNA. TRBV12-2 corresponds to a pseudogene. The length of the CDR3 is 15 residues. As DNA, the CDR3 is TGTGCAAGTCGCTTAGCGCGACCAGGGTTGAACGAGCAGTACTTC. It translates to CASRLARPGLNEQYF.

The V call is TRBV6-4, the J call TRBJ2-1; 8 bases agree with TRBD2. The V gene end was trimmed by 4 bases and the J gene end by 0 bases; junction bases not matched to a gene: 5. The CDR3 spans 16 residues. Germline V lookup: CDR1 MRHNA, CDR2 SNTAGT. The CDR3 protein is CASSGLSGGSYNEQFF. CDR3 nucleotide sequence: TGTGCCAGCAGTGGATTGAGCGGGGGCTCCTACAATGAGCAGTTCTTC.